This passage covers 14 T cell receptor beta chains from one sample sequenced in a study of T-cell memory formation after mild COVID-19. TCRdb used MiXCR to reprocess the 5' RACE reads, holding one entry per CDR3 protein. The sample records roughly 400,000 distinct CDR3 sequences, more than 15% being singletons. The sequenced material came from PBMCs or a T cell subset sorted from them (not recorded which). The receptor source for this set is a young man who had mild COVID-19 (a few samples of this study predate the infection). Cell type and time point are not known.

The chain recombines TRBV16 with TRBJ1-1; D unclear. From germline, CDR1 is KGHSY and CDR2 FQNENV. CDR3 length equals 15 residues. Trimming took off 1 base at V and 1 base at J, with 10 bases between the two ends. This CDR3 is CASSQLGRTNTEAFF. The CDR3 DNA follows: TGTGCCAGCAGCCAATTGGGGAGAACGAACACTGAAGCTTTCTTT.

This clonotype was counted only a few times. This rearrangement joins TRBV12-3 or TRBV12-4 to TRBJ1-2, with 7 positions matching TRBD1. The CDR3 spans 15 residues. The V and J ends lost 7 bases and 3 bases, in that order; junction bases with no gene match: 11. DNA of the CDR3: TGTGCCAGCACAGGGGGGGCAGGCTGGGACTATGGCTACACCTTC. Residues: CASTGGAGWDYGYTF.

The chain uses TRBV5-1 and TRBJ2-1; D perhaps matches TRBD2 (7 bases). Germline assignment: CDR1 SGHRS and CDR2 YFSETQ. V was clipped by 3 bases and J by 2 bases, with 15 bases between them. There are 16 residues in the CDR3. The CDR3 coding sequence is TGCGCCAGCAGCTCTGGGGGGGGCATGCCCTACAATGAGCAGTTCTTC. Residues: CASSSGGGMPYNEQFF.

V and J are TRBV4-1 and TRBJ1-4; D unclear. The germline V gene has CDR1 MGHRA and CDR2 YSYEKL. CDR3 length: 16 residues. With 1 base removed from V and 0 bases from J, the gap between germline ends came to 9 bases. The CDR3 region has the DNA TGCGCCAGCAGCCAAGTCTTCCCCGCAACTAATGAAAAACTGTTTTTT. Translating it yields CASSQVFPATNEKLFF.

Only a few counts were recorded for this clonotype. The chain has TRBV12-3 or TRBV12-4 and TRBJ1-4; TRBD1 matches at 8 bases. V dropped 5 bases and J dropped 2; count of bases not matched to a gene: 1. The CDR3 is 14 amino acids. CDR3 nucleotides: TGTGCCAGCAGTCGGACAGGGACTAATGAAAAACTGTTTTTT. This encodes CASSRTGTNEKLFF.

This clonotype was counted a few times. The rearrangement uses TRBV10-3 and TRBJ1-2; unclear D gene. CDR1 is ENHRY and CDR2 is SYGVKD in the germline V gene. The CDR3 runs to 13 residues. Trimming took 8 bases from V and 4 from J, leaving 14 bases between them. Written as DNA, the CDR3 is TGTGCCATCTCCTCGGGCTCCGTCTATGGCTACACCTTC. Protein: CAISSGSVYGYTF.

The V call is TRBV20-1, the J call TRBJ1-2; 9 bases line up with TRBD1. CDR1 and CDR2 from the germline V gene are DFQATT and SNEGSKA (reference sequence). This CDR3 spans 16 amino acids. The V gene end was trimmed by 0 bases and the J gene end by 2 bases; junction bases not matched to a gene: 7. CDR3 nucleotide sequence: TGCAGTGCTAGAGATCGAACGACAGGGGGAAACTATGGCTACACCTTC. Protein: CSARDRTTGGNYGYTF.

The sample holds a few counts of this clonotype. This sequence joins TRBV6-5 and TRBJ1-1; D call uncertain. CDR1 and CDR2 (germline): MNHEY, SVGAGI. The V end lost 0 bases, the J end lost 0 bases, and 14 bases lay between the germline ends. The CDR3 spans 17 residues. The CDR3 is CASSYSSAGDMNTEAFF. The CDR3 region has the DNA TGTGCCAGCAGTTACTCCTCGGCAGGCGATATGAACACTGAAGCTTTCTTT.

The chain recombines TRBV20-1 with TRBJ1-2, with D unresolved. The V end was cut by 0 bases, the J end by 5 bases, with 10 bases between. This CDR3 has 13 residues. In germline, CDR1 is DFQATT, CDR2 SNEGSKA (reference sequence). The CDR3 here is CSARDLAEYGYTF. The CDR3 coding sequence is TGCAGTGCTAGAGATCTGGCTGAATATGGCTACACCTTC.

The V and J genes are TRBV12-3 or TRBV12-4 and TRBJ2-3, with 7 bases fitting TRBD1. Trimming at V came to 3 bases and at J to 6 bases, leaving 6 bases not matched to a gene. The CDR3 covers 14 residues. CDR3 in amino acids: CASSFQGVLDTQYF. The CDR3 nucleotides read TGTGCCAGCAGTTTCCAGGGGGTCCTGGATACGCAGTATTTT.

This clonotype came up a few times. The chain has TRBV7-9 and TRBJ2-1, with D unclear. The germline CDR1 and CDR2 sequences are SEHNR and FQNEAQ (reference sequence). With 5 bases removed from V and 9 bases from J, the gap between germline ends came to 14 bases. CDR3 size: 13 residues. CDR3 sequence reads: CASSADSFGEQFF. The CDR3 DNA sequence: TGTGCCAGCAGCGCCGACTCATTTGGTGAGCAGTTCTTC.

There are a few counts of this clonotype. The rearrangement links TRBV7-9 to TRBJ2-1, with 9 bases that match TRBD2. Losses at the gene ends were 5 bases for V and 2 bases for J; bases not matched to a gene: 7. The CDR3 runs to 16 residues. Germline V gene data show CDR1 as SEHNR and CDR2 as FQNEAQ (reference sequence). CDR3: CASSAFPSGAYNEQFF. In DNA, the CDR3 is TGTGCCAGCAGCGCCTTCCCTAGCGGGGCCTACAATGAGCAGTTCTTC.

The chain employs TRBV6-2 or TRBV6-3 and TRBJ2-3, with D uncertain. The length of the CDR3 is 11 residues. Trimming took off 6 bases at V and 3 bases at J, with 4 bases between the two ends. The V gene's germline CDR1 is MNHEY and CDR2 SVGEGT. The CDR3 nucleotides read TGTGCCAGCAGATGGACAGATACGCAGTATTTT. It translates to CASRWTDTQYF.

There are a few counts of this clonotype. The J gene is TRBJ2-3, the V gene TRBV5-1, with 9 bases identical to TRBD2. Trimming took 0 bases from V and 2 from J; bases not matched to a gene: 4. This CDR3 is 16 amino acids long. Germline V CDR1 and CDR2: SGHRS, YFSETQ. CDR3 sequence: CASSLALAGATDTQYF. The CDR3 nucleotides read TGCGCCAGCAGCTTGGCCTTAGCGGGGGCCACAGATACGCAGTATTTT.